This record concerns one TCR beta chain sequence. The antigen it binds to is not known. No much larger clone exists at a distance of one base, and base qualities are not known. V gives up 5 bases and J gives up 11 bases, and the segment between their germline ends measures 18 bases. CDR1 and CDR2 are read off the germline V gene (reference sequence) as LGHDT and YNNKEL. There are 13 amino acids in the CDR3, from cysteine to phenylalanine inclusive. Solely the CDR3 DNA is kept, with 39 bases framed from the first base. Systemically healthy Caucasian individuals from Russia, 39 in total and aged roughly 6 to 90 years, were included as donors. Around 9.8 milliliters of peripheral blood were collected from each donor into EDTA-treated Vacutainer tubes. Ficoll-Paque density-gradient centrifugation was used to isolate PBMCs, with at least 6.5 million obtained per sample. Trizol reagent was used to extract total RNA from PBMCs, with at least 5.5 micrograms per sample. For every donor, an aliquot of PBMCs went through flow cytometry to measure the percentages of naive CD45RAhigh/CD27high T cells.

This entry comes from a study of blood T cells in healthy people across ages (dated by TCRdb to the mid-2010s). About the study as a whole: In model experiments, template switching captured about one uniquely barcoded TCR beta cDNA molecule for every two T cells. Age-related changes in TCR beta repertoire diversity were measured in the study by deep sequencing normalized with unique cDNA molecular identifiers. The donors were split into four age groups: young (average 16 years), middle-aged (39), aged (more than 60) and long-lived (approximately 80). To avoid experimental bias, donors of different ages were spread randomly across the sequencing lanes. The study analyzed two additional independent replicas of 1 million unique cDNA reads from the same blood draw for two donors, one aged 18 to 30 and one aged 80 or older. Results and caveats for the whole study, not just this receptor: The percentage of naive T cells measured by flow cytometry correlated strongly with observed TCR beta diversity. As age increased, observed TCR beta diversity per million T cells dropped in a roughly linear way, and a significant reduction was already evident by age roughly 40. Compared with the aged group, the long-lived group had more naive CD4+ T cells, fewer expanded clones and increased TCR diversity, a pattern suggesting age selection. Bulk unsorted PBMC profiling prevented conclusive comparison of naive and antigen-experienced compartments. Estimates of total diversity from one million sequenced T cells were regarded as lower bounds and underestimates. The CMV infection status of donors was not known, potentially confounding age-related changes in expanded clonotypes.

Library method: 5' RACE. The sequencer was an Illumina HiSeq 2500. A second about 7 to 12 cycle PCR used a sample-barcoded 5' primer and a J-beta primer mix. Each TCR beta cDNA molecule received a unique molecular identifier from a template-switch 5' adaptor carrying 12 random nucleotides. Each sample yielded at least 3 million CDR3-containing paired-end reads. All of the RNA was converted into first-strand cDNA using the Mint cDNA synthesis kit, with a TRBC-specific oligonucleotide serving as the primer. Following uracil-DNA glycosylase treatment, all cDNA underwent a first 18-cycle PCR with the universal primers M1SS and BC2_uni_R. For the original study's pipeline: Normalization of each sample was performed by random selection of 1 million high-quality reads, each carrying a distinct molecular identifier. Instead of being binned into consensus sequences, reads that shared molecular identifiers were thrown out. CDR3 identification, clonotype clustering and error correction used MiTCR with a Q25 quality threshold and the strictest error-elimination algorithm. A nonparametric unseen species model with Euler transformation was used to estimate lower-bound total TCR beta diversity. TCRdb ran its own pipeline on the public reads, namely fastp trimming at Q25 and MiXCR clone calling, and kept in-frame beta chains. Rows are combined by CDR3 protein, so each entry shows the most common genes and DNA. The V and J calls, along with clone size, are taken from TCRdb and not from the paper's own processing. This sample comprises 1.2 million to 1.5 million distinct CDR3 sequences, roughly 40% of them detected only once. The ten most abundant clones make up approximately 7.9% of the sample.

Sequenced: blood. The TCR was taken from a woman aged 18-29 years in good health. This receptor chain uses TRBV3-1 and TRBJ2-5; perhaps TRBD2 is the D gene, with 5 bases matching. In nucleotides, the sequence is TGTGCCAGCAGCGAGCCCTCAGGAGGATGGCAGTACTTC. It encodes CASSEPSGGWQYF.